This T cell receptor beta chain was sequenced during a study of blood T cell repertoires in COVID-19. About the study: Sites across the United States, Italy and Spain contributed samples from acute and convalescent COVID-19.

Per germline, CDR1 MDHEN and CDR2 SYDVKM. Trimming left V 7 bases short and J 6 bases short, with 9 bases between. This CDR3 is 12 amino acids long. This clone was seen once. The authors' processing: Researchers report that nucleated cell counts were estimated from reference gene primer amplification. The table came from immunoSEQ multiplex PCR; TCRdb's copy has only in-frame clones and leaves some out. For V, J and clone size, that table is used; D and trimming come from the DNA. Among under 300,000 clones listed, around 81% were seen once. This TCR came from a woman aged 55-70 years with active or convalescent COVID-19. The V and J genes are TRBV28 and TRBJ1-4; D is undetermined. The sequenced sample was peripheral blood. The CDR3 nucleotides read TGTGCCAGCAATCAGAACGATGAAAAACTGTTTTTT. Amino acid sequence: CASNQNDEKLFF.